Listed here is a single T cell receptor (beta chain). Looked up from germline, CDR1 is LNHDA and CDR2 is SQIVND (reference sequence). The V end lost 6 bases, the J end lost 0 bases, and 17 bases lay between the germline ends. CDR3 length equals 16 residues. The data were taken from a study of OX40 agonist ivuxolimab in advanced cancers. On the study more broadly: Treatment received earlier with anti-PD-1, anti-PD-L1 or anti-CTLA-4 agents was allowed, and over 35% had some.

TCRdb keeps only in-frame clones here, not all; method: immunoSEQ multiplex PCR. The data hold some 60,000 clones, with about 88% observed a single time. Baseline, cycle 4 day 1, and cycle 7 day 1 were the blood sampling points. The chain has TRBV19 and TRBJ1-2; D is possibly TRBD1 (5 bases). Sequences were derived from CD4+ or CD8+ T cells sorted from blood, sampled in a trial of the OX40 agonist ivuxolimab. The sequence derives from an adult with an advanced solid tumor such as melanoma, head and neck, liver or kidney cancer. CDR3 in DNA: TGTGCCAGTAGCCGACGGGACGGACAATCTAACTATGGCTACACCTTC. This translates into CASSRRDGQSNYGYTF.